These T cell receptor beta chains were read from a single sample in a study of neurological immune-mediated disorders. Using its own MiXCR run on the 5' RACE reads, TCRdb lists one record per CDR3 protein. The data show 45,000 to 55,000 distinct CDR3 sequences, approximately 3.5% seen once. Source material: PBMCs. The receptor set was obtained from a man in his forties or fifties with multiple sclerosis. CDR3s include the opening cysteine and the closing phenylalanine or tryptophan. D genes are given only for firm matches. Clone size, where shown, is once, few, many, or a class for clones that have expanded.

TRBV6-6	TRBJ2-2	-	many	CASSYSKGFGAGELFF	TGTGCCAGCAGTTACTCGAAGGGGTTTGGGGCCGGGGAGCTGTTTTTT
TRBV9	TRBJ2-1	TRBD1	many	CASSVGGGGYNEQFF	TGTGCCAGCAGCGTAGGAGGGGGCGGCTACAATGAGCAGTTCTTC
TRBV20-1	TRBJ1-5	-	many	CSAIQGGQPQNF	TGCAGTGCCATACAGGGAGGGCAGCCCCAGAATTTT
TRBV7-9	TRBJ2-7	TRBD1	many	CASSAPSGQGPREQYF	TGTGCCAGCAGCGCTCCCTCGGGACAGGGGCCTCGAGAGCAGTACTTC
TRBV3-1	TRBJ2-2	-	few	CASSQETQSGELFF	TGTGCCAGCAGCCAAGAAACCCAAAGCGGGGAGCTGTTTTTT
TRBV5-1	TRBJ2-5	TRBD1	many	CASSTQGMETQYF	TGCGCCAGCAGCACACAGGGGATGGAGACCCAGTACTTC
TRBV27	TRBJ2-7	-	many	CASTLRMGFYEQYF	TGTGCCAGCACCCTACGGATGGGGTTCTACGAGCAGTACTTC
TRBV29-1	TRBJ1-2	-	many	CSAADRLANYGYTF	TGCAGCGCGGCCGACAGGTTAGCTAACTATGGCTACACCTTC
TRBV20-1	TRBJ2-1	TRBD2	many	CSATTLARNEQFF	TGCAGTGCTACCACACTAGCGCGCAATGAGCAGTTCTTC
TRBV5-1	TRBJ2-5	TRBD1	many	CASSQNAGGQETQYF	TGCGCCAGCAGCCAAAACGCAGGGGGCCAAGAGACCCAGTACTTC
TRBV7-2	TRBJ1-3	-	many	CASSPPKGSTIYF	TGTGCCAGCAGCCCCCCCAAGGGATCGACCATATATTTT
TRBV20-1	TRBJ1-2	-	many	CSAEGERNYGYTF	TGCAGTGCCGAGGGGGAACGTAACTATGGCTACACCTTC
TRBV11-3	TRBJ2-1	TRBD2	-	CASSPSGGGYNEQFF	TGTGCCAGCAGCCCGAGCGGGGGGGGCTACAATGAGCAGTTCTTC
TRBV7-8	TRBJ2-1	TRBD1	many	CVSMGQPDFYNEQFF	TGTGTCAGCATGGGACAGCCGGATTTCTACAATGAGCAGTTCTTC
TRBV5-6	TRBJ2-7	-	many	CASSLGGRPPNEQYF	TGTGCCAGCAGCTTGGGGGGACGGCCTCCTAACGAGCAGTACTTC
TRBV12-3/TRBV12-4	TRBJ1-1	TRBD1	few	CASSLGWTGNTEAFF	TGTGCCAGCAGTTTGGGATGGACAGGGAACACTGAAGCTTTCTTT
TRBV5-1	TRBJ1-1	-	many	CASSLVGGGTEAFF	TGCGCCAGCAGCTTGGTCGGGGGGGGGACTGAAGCTTTCTTT
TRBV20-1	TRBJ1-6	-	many	CSARGGALSSNSPLNF	TGCAGTGCTAGAGGTGGAGCCCTAAGTTCTAATTCACCCCTCAACTTT
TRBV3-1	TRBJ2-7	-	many	CASSQGGREKQYF	TGTGCCAGCAGCCAAGGTGGCCGAGAGAAGCAGTACTTC
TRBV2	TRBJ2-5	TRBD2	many	CAGGGGAGETQYF	TGTGCCGGAGGCGGGGGGGCTGGCGAGACCCAGTACTTC
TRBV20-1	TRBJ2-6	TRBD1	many	CSAREGTVNSGANVLTF	TGCAGTGCTAGAGAAGGGACAGTTAACTCTGGGGCCAACGTCCTGACTTTC
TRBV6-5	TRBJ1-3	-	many	CASSYSKLPSGNTIYF	TGTGCCAGCAGTTACTCGAAACTCCCATCTGGAAACACCATATATTTT
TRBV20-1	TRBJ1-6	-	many	CSARDRGQGSYNSPLHF	TGCAGTGCTAGAGATCGCGGGCAGGGCTCCTATAATTCACCCCTCCACTTT
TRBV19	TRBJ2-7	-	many	CASSIESPSYEQYF	TGTGCCAGTAGTATAGAGTCGCCCTCCTACGAGCAGTACTTC